One and the same sample provided the 18 T cell receptor beta chains below, sequenced in a study of shared clonotypes between healthy human individuals. The table came from immunoSEQ multiplex PCR; TCRdb's copy has only in-frame clones and leaves some out. The repertoire holds roughly 2,300,000 clones, with about nine tenths as singletons. The specimen sequenced was naive CD4+ T cells from PBMCs. Subset defined: CD45RA+ positively selected. These TCRs come from a man younger than 30 in good health. Some clones in this sample may be carry-over from other donors' samples.

This chain joins TRBV5-1 and TRBJ1-4; D remains unclear. The CDR3 consists of 12 residues. Germline V gene data show CDR1 as SGHRS and CDR2 as YFSETQ. Trimming took 4 bases from V and 8 from J, leaving 9 bases between them. The CDR3, as DNA: TGCGCCAGCAGCAACAGAGGGGAAAAACTGTTTTTT. It specifies CASSNRGEKLFF.

As to this clone: Different DNA sequences within this sample yield the same CDR3. The chain has TRBV5-1 and TRBJ2-7, with TRBD2 as a possible D gene (5 bases). Germline-derived CDR1 and CDR2 are SGHRS and YFSETQ. Trimming removed 5 bases from V and 2 bases from J, with 11 bases in between. CDR3 length: 13 amino acids. DNA for the CDR3: TGCGCCAGCAGGAGGACTGGTACCTACGAGCAGTACTTC. Its protein is CASRRTGTYEQYF.

The chain carries TRBV6-5 and TRBJ2-1, with D possibly called TRBD1 or TRBD2 (6 bases each). The germline V and J ends were trimmed by 2 bases and 3 bases, with 14 bases remaining between them. This CDR3 spans 16 amino acids. Looked up from germline, CDR1 is MNHEY and CDR2 is SVGAGI. The CDR3 reads CASSYAGQTHYNEQFF. CDR3 DNA: TGTGCCAGCAGTTACGCGGGACAAACACACTACAATGAGCAGTTCTTC.

This rearrangement joins TRBV5-8 to TRBJ1-5; the D is unclear. The CDR3 has 12 residues. The germline CDR1 and CDR2 sequences are SGHTS and YDEGEE. Trimming took off 4 bases at V and 6 bases at J, with 8 bases between the two ends. CDR3 coding DNA: TGTGCCAGCAGCCCCGCCGGTCAGCCCCAGCATTTT. Its translation is CASSPAGQPQHF.

This chain joins TRBV5-1 and TRBJ1-1, with D tentatively TRBD1 (5 bases). The CDR3 runs 15 residues. Germline V gene lookup returns CDR1 SGHRS and CDR2 YFSETQ. Deletions cut 5 bases from V and 3 bases from J, with 17 bases between. The CDR3 protein is CASRLLAGQDTEAFF. CDR3 DNA sequence: TGCGCCAGCAGGCTTCTGGCAGGGCAGGACACTGAAGCTTTCTTT.

This chain joins TRBV5-1 and TRBJ2-7, with TRBD1 identical over 8 bases. V gave up 2 bases and J gave up 5 bases; unmatched junction bases: 6. In germline, CDR1 is SGHRS, CDR2 YFSETQ. The CDR3 runs 14 residues. CDR3 sequence reads: CASSLRTGTDEQYF. The CDR3 DNA reads as TGCGCCAGCAGCTTAAGGACAGGGACCGACGAGCAGTACTTC.

Worth noting for this clone: A read error may account for a junction end that differs from germline. V gene TRBV6-1 combines with J gene TRBJ2-1; 14 bases are shared with TRBD2. This CDR3 is built from 19 residues. Germline-derived CDR1 and CDR2 are MNHNS and SASEGT. The CDR3 nucleotides are TGTGCCAGCAGTGATCACAGGGAGGCATCGGGACTAGCGGGAGACCCTCGGGTCTTC. It yields the protein CASSDHREASGLAGDPRVF.

Only one count was recorded for this clone. Other DNA variants within this sample encode the same CDR3. The rearrangement uses TRBV7-9 and TRBJ1-2; D remains unclear. Looked up from germline, CDR1 is SEHNR and CDR2 is FQNEAQ (reference sequence). The CDR3 runs 14 residues. Trimming stripped 1 base from V and 2 bases from J, with 8 bases between. The chain's CDR3 is CASSLGRGNYGYTF. The CDR3 bases are TGTGCCAGCAGCTTAGGGCGAGGGAACTATGGCTACACCTTC. Using reference TRBV7-9 and TRBJ1-2 for the parts outside the CDR3, the full variable domain is DTGVSQNPRHKITKRGQNVTFRCDPISEHNRLYWYRQTLGQGPEFLTYFQNEAQLEKSRLLSDRFSAERPKGSFSTLEIQRTEQGDSAMYLCASSLGRGNYGYTFGSGTRLTVV.

This chain joins TRBV5-1 and TRBJ2-2; D may be TRBD1 or TRBD2 (6 bases each). CDR1 and CDR2 from the germline V gene are SGHRS and YFSETQ. There are 15 residues in the CDR3. V dropped 2 bases and J dropped 2 bases, with 10 bases sitting between them. DNA of the CDR3: TGCGCCAGCAGCTTTGAGGGGGGTAACACCGGGGAGCTGTTTTTT. It is translated as CASSFEGGNTGELFF. Looking up the rest from reference TRBV5-1 and TRBJ2-2 gives the full variable domain: KAGVTQTPRYLIKTRGQQVTLSCSPISGHRSVSWYQQTPGQGLQFLFEYFSETQRNKGNFPGRFSGRQFSNSRSEMNVSTLELGDSALYLCASSFEGGNTGELFFGEGSRLTVL.

The genes are TRBV18 and TRBJ1-3, with 8 positions matching TRBD1. CDR3 length equals 16 residues. CDR1 is KGHSH and CDR2 is LQKENI in the germline V gene. V lost 1 base, J lost 3 bases, and 5 bases stayed unmatched. The CDR3 here is CASSPRGQASGNTIYF. In DNA, the CDR3 is TGTGCCAGCTCACCACGGGGACAGGCGAGTGGAAACACCATATATTTT.

This chain connects TRBV5-6 to TRBJ2-7, with D maybe TRBD1 (6 bases). The germline CDR1 and CDR2 sequences are SGHDT and YYEEEE. This CDR3 spans 14 amino acids. The V gene lost 4 bases and the J gene lost 2 bases, with 13 bases spanning the gap. In DNA form, the CDR3 reads TGTGCCAGCAGCCGACCGGGACAACCCTACGAGCAGTACTTC. Protein sequence: CASSRPGQPYEQYF. Using reference TRBV5-6 and TRBJ2-7 for the parts outside the CDR3, the full variable domain is DAGVTQSPTHLIKTRGQQVTLRCSPKSGHDTVSWYQQALGQGPQFIFQYYEEEERQRGNFPDRFSGHQFPNYSSELNVNALLLGDSALYLCASSRPGQPYEQYFGPGTRLTVT.

The gene calls are TRBV7-2 and TRBJ1-1; D is unclear. The CDR3 has 15 residues. V was cut by 1 base and J by 3 bases, with 12 bases left in between. Germline V gene lookup returns CDR1 SGHTA and CDR2 FQGNSA. The CDR3 here is CASSLVIGGDTEAFF. In nucleotides, the CDR3 is TGTGCCAGCAGCTTAGTCATCGGCGGGGACACTGAAGCTTTCTTT.

V and J are TRBV28 and TRBJ2-7; perhaps D is TRBD1 or TRBD2 (5 bases each). This CDR3 is built from 14 residues. Trimming cost V 6 bases and J 5 bases, with 17 bases left between them. Germline CDR1 reads MDHEN; CDR2 reads SYDVKM. The CDR3 protein is CASSPTGGIDEQYF. The DNA of the CDR3 is TGTGCCAGCAGCCCTACAGGAGGCATCGACGAGCAGTACTTC.

This sequence joins TRBV5-6 and TRBJ2-7; D gene uncertain. V was trimmed by 1 base and J by 6 bases, leaving 11 bases between them. The CDR3 sequence is 13 residues long. The germline V gene has CDR1 SGHDT and CDR2 YYEEEE. CDR3 sequence (DNA): TGTGCCAGCAGCTTGCTTCTGGGAATCGAGCAGTACTTC. This translates into CASSLLLGIEQYF.

J is TRBJ1-1 and V is TRBV7-7, with 8 bases fitting TRBD1. J lost 5 bases, V lost 5 bases, and 10 bases had no gene match. This CDR3 region has 15 residues. Germline CDR1 SSHAT, CDR2 FNYEAQ (reference sequence). The CDR3 DNA is TGTGCCAGCAGCGCTTTACAGGGGGTAGGGACTGAAGCTTTCTTT. Translation: CASSALQGVGTEAFF.

This chain uses TRBV5-4 with TRBJ2-3; 8 bases align to TRBD2. This CDR3 region has 18 residues. V shed 0 bases, J shed 0 bases, and the junction held 9 bases outside the gene matches. Germline assignment: CDR1 SGHNT and CDR2 YYREEE (reference sequence). CDR3 protein: CASSLGGGRTHSTDTQYF. CDR3 coding DNA: TGTGCCAGCAGCTTGGGTGGCGGGAGGACTCATAGCACAGATACGCAGTATTTT.

The chain uses TRBV19 and TRBJ2-5; 10 bases match TRBD2. This CDR3 contains 16 residues. Germline CDR1 reads LNHDA; CDR2 reads SQIVND (reference sequence). The V segment lost 5 bases and the J segment 2 bases; nucleotides outside the gene matches: 8. The CDR3 protein is CASSPARTSGQETQYF. CDR3 nucleotides: TGTGCCAGTAGTCCGGCGAGGACTAGCGGACAAGAGACCCAGTACTTC.

The count of this clone is one. This same CDR3 is encoded by further DNA sequences in the sample. The chain is built from TRBV25-1 and TRBJ2-1; weak D call: TRBD2 (5 bases). The CDR3 is made up of 12 amino acids. The germline V gene encodes CDR1 MGHDK and CDR2 SYGVNS. The germline V and J ends were trimmed by 2 bases and 7 bases, with 6 bases remaining between them. The CDR3 DNA sequence: TGTGCCAGCAGTGAAAGAGGGAATGAGCAGTTCTTC. Protein sequence: CASSERGNEQFF. The whole variable domain, remainder taken from reference TRBV25-1 and TRBJ2-1, is EADIYQTPRYLVIGTGKKITLECSQTMGHDKMYWYQQDPGMELHLIHYSYGVNSTEKGDLSSESTVSRIRTEHFPLTLESARPSHTSQYLCASSERGNEQFFGPGTRLTVL.